The clone carrying this T cell receptor (beta chain) was found a few times. Its antigen is currently unknown. A read error may explain this, as a much larger clone is one base away. The data belong to a study of breast tumors, draining lymph nodes, adjacent tissues. One entry per CDR3 protein, called by TCRdb with MiXCR from the multiplex PCR reads. Among some 140,000 distinct CDR3 sequences, around 20% were seen once, and the ten largest hold about 2%. The lymph nodes were axillary draining lymph nodes from breast cancer patients. CDR3 length: 16 amino acids. Germline CDR1 SEHNR, CDR2 FQNEAQ (reference sequence). Trimming at V came to 8 bases and at J to 4 bases, leaving 15 bases not matched to a gene. General study findings and limits: Tumor T cell lymph node origin was a supported hypothesis, not proven. Tumors had less TCR diversity than lymph nodes, more than nontumor tissue. Luminal-like breast cancer showed significantly greater tumor-nontumor repertoire similarity than basal-like breast cancer did. Findings are consistent with lymph node origin and intratumoral expansion of most tumor T cells.

This sequence joins TRBV7-9 and TRBJ2-5; 8 bases map to TRBD2. Sequenced: axillary lymph node tissue. This clonotype was obtained from a female donor with breast cancer. Some clones in this sample may be carry-over from other donors' samples. The CDR3: CASGSRLASNGETQYF. The CDR3 bases are TGTGCCAGCGGAAGTCGACTAGCGTCAAATGGAGAGACCCAGTACTTC. Full variable domain (remainder filled in from reference TRBV7-9 and TRBJ2-5): DTGVSQNPRHKITKRGQNVTFRCDPISEHNRLYWYRQTLGQGPEFLTYFQNEAQLEKSRLLSDRFSAERPKGSFSTLEIQRTEQGDSAMYLCASGSRLASNGETQYFGPGTRLLVL.